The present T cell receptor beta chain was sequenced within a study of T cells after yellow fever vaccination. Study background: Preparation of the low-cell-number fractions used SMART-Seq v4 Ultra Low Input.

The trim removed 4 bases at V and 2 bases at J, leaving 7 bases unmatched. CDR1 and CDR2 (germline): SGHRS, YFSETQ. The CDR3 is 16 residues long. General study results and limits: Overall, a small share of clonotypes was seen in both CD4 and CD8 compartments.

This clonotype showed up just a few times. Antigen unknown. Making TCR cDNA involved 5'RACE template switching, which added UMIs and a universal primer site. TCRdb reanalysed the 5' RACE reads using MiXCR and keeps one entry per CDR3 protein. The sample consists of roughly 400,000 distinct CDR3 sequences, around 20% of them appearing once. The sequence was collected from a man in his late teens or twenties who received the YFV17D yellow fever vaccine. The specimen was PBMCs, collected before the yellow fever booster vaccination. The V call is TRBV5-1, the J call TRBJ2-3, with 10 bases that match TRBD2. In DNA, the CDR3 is TGCGCCAGCAGCCGAGGACTAGCGGAGTCCACAGATACGCAGTATTTT. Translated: CASSRGLAESTDTQYF. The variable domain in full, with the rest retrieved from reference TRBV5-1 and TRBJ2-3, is KAGVTQTPRYLIKTRGQQVTLSCSPISGHRSVSWYQQTPGQGLQFLFEYFSETQRNKGNFPGRFSGRQFSNSRSEMNVSTLELGDSALYLCASSRGLAESTDTQYFGPGTRLTVL.